Reported below is one T cell receptor beta chain. The data were obtained in a study of T-cell memory formation after mild COVID-19. Study at large: Among the donors, TCR clusters were largely specific to each donor.

A 5'RACE reaction primed in the constant segment made cDNA libraries of TCR alpha and TCR beta, and these carried sample barcodes and UMIs. TCRdb re-called the 5' RACE reads with MiXCR, one entry per CDR3 protein. The sample lists 300,000 to 400,000 distinct CDR3 sequences, roughly 21% occurring once. Sequenced material: PBMCs or a T cell subset sorted from them (not recorded which). The sequence was obtained from an adult woman who had mild COVID-19 (a few samples of this study predate the infection). Cell type and time point are not known.

The CDR3 bases are TGCGCCAGCAGCGCGGGTCGCGGGGAGCTGTTTTTT. It specifies CASSAGRGELFF. The genes are TRBV5-1 and TRBJ2-2; D is possibly TRBD2 (5 bases). This CDR3 comprises 12 residues. V lost 4 bases, J lost 7 bases, and 8 bases lay in between. From germline, CDR1 is SGHRS and CDR2 YFSETQ.